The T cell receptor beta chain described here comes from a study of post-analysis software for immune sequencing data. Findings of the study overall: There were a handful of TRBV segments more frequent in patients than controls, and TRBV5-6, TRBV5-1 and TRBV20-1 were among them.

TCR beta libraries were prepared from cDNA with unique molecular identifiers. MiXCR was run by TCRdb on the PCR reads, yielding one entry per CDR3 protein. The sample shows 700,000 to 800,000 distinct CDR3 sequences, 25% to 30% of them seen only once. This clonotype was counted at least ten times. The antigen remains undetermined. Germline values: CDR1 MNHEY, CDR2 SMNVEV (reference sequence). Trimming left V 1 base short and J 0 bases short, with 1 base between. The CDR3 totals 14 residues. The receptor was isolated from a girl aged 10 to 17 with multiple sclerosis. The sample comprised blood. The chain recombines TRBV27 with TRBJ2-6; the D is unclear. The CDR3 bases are TGTGCCAGCAGTTTATACTCTGGGGCCAACGTCCTGACTTTC. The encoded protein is CASSLYSGANVLTF.